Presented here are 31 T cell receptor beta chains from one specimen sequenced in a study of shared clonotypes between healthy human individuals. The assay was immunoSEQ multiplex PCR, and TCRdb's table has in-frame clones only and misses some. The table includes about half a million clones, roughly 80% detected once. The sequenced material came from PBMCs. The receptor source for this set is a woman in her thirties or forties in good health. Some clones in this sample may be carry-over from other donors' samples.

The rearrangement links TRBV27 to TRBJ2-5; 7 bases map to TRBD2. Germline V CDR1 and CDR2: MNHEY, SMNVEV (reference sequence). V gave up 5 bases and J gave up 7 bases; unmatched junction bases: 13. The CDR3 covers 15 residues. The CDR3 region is CASSRGGSERRTQYF. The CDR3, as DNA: TGTGCCAGCAGTCGGGGCGGGAGTGAGAGGAGGACCCAGTACTTC.

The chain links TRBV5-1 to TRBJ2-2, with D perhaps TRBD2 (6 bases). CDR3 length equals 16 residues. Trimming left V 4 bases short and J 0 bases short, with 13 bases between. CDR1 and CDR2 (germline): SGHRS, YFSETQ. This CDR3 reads CASSATGTPNTGELFF. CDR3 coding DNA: TGCGCCAGCAGCGCGACCGGGACTCCGAACACCGGGGAGCTGTTTTTT.

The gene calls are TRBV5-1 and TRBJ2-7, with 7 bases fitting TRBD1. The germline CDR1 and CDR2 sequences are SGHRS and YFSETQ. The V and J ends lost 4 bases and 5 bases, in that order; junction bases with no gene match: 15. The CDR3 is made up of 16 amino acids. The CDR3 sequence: CASSLDPPTGLNEQYF. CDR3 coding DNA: TGCGCCAGCAGCCTTGACCCCCCGACAGGGCTCAACGAGCAGTACTTC.

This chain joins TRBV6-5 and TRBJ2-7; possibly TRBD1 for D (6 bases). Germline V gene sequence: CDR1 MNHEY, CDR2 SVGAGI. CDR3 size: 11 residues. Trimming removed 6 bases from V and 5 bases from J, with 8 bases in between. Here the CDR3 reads CASSRQDEQYF. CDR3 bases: TGTGCCAGCAGCAGACAGGACGAGCAGTACTTC.

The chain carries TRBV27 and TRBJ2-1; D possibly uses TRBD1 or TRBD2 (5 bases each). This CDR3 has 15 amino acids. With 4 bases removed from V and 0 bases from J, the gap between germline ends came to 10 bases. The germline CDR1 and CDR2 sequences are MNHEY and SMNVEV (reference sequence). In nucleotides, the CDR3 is TGTGCCAGCAGTTCTCTTGGGGGCTCCTACAATGAGCAGTTCTTC. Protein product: CASSSLGGSYNEQFF.

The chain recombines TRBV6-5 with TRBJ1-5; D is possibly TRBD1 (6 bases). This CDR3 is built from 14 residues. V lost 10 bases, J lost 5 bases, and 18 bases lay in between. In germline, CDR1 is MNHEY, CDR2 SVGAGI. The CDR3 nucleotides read TGTGCCACATCCCGCGGGGGCGCGGATCAGCCCCAGCATTTT. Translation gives CATSRGGADQPQHF.

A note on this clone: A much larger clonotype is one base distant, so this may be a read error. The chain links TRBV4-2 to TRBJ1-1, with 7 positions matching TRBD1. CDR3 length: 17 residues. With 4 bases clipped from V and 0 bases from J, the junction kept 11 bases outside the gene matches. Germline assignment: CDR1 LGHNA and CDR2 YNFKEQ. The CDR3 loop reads CASSRGGPGRMNTEAFF. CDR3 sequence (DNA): TGTGCCAGCAGCCGAGGGGGCCCGGGCCGCATGAACACTGAAGCTTTCTTT.

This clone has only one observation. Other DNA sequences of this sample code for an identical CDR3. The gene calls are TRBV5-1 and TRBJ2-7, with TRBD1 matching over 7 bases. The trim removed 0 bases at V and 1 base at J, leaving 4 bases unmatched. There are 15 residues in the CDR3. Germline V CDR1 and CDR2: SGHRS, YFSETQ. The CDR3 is CASSLARDSSYEQYF. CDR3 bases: TGCGCCAGCAGCTTGGCTCGGGACAGTTCCTACGAGCAGTACTTC.

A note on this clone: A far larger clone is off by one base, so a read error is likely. CDR3: CAWSTGIVNSPLHF. DNA of the CDR3: TGTGCCTGGAGTACCGGGATAGTTAATTCACCCCTCCACTTT. This rearrangement joins TRBV30 to TRBJ1-6; D unresolved. The CDR3 runs to 14 residues. V shed 2 bases and J shed 6 bases, with 11 bases lying between them. CDR1 and CDR2 (germline): GTSNPN, SVGIG (reference sequence).

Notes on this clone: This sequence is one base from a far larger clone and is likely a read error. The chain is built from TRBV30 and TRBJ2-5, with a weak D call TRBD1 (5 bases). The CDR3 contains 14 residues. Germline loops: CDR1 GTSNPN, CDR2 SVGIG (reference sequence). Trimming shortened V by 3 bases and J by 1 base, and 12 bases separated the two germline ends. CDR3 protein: CAWSRQICQETQYF. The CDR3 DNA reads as TGTGCCTGGAGCCGACAGATCTGCCAAGAGACCCAGTACTTC. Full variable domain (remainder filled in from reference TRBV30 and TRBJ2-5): SQTIHQWPATLVQPVGSPLSLECTVEGTSNPNLYWYRQAAGRGLQLLFYSVGIGQISSEVPQNLSASRPQDRQFILSSKKLLLSDSGFYLCAWSRQICQETQYFGPGTRLLVL.

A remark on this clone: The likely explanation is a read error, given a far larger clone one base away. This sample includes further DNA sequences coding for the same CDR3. CDR3 in amino acids: CAWRARGSYEQYF. CDR3 sequence (DNA): TGTGCCTGGAGGGCGCGGGGTTCATACGAGCAGTACTTC. The chain has TRBV30 and TRBJ2-7, with D perhaps matching TRBD2 (6 bases). The CDR3 covers 13 residues. V lost 3 bases, J lost 4 bases, and 13 bases lay in between. The germline V gene encodes CDR1 GTSNPN and CDR2 SVGIG (reference sequence). The full variable domain, its missing parts supplied by reference TRBV30 and TRBJ2-7, is SQTIHQWPATLVQPVGSPLSLECTVEGTSNPNLYWYRQAAGRGLQLLFYSVGIGQISSEVPQNLSASRPQDRQFILSSKKLLLSDSGFYLCAWRARGSYEQYFGPGTRLTVT.

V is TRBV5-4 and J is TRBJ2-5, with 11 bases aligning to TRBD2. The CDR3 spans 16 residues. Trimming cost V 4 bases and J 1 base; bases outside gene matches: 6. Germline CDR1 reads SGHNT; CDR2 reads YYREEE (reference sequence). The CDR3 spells CASSTGTSGSQETQYF. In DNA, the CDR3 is TGTGCCAGCAGCACCGGGACTAGCGGAAGCCAAGAGACCCAGTACTTC.

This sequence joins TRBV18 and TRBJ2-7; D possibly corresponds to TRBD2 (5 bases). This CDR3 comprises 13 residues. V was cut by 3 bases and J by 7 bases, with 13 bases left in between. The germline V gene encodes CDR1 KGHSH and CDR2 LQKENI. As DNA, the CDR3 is TGTGCCAGCTCACCCCGGGTCTCGGGGGAGCAGTACTTC. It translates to CASSPRVSGEQYF.

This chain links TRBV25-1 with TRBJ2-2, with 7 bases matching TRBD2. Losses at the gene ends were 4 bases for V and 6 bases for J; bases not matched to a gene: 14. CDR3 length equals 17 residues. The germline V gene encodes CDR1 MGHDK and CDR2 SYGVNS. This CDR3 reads CASSGWGGIGFPGELFF. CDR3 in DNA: TGTGCCAGCAGTGGATGGGGAGGGATAGGGTTTCCCGGGGAGCTGTTTTTT.

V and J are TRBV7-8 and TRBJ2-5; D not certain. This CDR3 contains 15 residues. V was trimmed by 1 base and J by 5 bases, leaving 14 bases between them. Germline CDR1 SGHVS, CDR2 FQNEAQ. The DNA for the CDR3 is TGTGCCAGCAGCTTAGGGATCTACTGGACGGAGACCCAGTACTTC. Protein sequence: CASSLGIYWTETQYF.

In DNA, the CDR3 is TGCAGCGTTGTGACAGGGAATGACTATGGCTACACCTTC. Protein: CSVVTGNDYGYTF. This chain joins TRBV29-1 and TRBJ1-2; TRBD1 matches at 7 bases. Germline loops: CDR1 SQVTM, CDR2 ANQGSEA. Trimming took 4 bases from V and 3 from J; bases not matched to a gene: 5. The CDR3 extends over 13 amino acids.

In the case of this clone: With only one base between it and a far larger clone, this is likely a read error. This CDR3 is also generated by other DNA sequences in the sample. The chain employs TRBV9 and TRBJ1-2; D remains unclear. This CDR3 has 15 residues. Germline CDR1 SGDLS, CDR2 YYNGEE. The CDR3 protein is CASSATMGSNYGYTF. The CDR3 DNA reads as TGTGCCAGTAGCGCGACAATGGGGAGTAACTATGGCTACACCTTC.

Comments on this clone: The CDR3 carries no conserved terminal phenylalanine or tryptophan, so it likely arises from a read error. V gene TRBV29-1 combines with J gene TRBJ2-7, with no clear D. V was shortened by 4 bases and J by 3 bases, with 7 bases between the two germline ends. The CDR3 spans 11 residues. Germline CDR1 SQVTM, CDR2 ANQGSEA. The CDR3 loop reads CSVGVDYEQYL. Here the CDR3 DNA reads TGCAGCGTTGGGGTGGACTACGAGCAGTACCTC.

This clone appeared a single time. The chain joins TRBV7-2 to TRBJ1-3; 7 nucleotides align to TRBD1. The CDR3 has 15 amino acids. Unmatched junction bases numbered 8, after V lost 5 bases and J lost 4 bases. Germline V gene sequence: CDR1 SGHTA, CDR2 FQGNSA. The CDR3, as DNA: TGTGCCAGCAGCGAAAAAGGGGGCTCCGGAAACACCATATATTTT. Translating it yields CASSEKGGSGNTIYF.

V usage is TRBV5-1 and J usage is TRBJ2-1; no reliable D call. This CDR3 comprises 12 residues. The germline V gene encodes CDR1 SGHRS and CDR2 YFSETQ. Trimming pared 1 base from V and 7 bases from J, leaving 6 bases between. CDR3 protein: CASSLFENEQFF. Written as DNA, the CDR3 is TGCGCCAGCAGCTTGTTCGAGAATGAGCAGTTCTTC.

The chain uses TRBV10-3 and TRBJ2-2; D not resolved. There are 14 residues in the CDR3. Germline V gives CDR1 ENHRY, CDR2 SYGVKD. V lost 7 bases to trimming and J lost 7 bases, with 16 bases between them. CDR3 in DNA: TGTGCCATCACTAGGGAATCGGGCGGCGGGGAGCTGTTTTTT. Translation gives CAITRESGGGELFF.

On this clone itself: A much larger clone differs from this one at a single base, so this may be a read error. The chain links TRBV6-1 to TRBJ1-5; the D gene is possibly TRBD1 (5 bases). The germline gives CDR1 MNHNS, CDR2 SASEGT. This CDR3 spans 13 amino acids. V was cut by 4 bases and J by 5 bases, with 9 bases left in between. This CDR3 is CASSADRDQPQHF. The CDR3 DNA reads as TGTGCCAGCAGTGCCGACAGAGATCAGCCCCAGCATTTT.

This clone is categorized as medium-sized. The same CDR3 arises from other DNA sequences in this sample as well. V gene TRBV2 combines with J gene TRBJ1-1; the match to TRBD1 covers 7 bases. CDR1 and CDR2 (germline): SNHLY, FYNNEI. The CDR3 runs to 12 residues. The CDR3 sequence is CAAGRGPTEAFF. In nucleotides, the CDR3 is TGTGCAGCCGGGAGGGGGCCCACTGAAGCTTTCTTT.

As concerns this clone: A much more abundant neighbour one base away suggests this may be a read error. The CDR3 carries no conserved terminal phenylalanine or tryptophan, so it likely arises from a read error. CDR3 protein: CASKGRQGDMQGYTL. The CDR3 bases are TGTGCCAGCAAGGGTCGGCAGGGGGACATGCAGGGCTACACCCTC. The rearrangement joins TRBV6-1 to TRBJ1-2; 7 nucleotides align to TRBD1. The CDR3 spans 15 residues. Germline V CDR1 and CDR2: MNHNS, SASEGT. The ends lost 7 bases at V and 8 bases at J; junction bases unmatched: 16.

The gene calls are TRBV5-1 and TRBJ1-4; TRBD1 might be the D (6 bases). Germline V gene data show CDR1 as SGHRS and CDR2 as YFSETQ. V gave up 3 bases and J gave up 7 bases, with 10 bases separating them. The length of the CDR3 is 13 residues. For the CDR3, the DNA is TGCGCCAGCAGCTACAGGGTTGGTGAAAAACTGTTTTTT. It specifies CASSYRVGEKLFF.

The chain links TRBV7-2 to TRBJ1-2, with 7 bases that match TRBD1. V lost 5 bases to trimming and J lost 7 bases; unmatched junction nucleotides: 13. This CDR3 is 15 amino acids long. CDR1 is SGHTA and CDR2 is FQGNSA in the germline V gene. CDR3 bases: TGTGCCAGCAGCCTAGGGCCCGACAGGGTCTCTGGCTACACCTTC. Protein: CASSLGPDRVSGYTF.

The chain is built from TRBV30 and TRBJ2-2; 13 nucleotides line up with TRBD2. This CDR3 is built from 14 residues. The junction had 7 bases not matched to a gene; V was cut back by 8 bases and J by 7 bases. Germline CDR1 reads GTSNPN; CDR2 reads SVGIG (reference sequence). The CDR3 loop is CAHTGTSGIGELFF. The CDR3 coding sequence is TGTGCCCATACCGGGACTAGCGGGATCGGGGAGCTGTTTTTT.

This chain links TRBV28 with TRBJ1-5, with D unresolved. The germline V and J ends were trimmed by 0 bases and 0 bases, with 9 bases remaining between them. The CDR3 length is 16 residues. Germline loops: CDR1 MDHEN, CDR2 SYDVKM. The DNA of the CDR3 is TGTGCCAGCAGTTTATGGGCAGAGTATAGCAATCAGCCCCAGCATTTT. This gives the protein CASSLWAEYSNQPQHF.

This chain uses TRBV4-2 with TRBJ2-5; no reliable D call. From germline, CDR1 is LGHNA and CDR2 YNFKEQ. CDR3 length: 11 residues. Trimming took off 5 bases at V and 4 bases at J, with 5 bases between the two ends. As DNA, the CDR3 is TGTGCCAGCAGCTTGGGAGAGACCCAGTACTTC. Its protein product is CASSLGETQYF.

The CDR3 reads CASRGGYAEAFF. CDR3 coding DNA: TGTGCCAGCCGAGGGGGATATGCTGAAGCTTTCTTT. The chain couples TRBV6-1 to TRBJ1-1; possible D gene TRBD1, 6 bases. V was shortened by 8 bases and J by 6 bases, with 13 bases between the two germline ends. Germline V gene lookup returns CDR1 MNHNS and CDR2 SASEGT. The CDR3 runs 12 residues.

The CDR3 coding sequence is TGTGCCAGCAGTACCCTAGCGGGAGTGGCGTTTGAGCAGTTCTTC. It translates to CASSTLAGVAFEQFF. The chain is built from TRBV2 and TRBJ2-1, with 10 bases identical to TRBD2. V lost 5 bases and J lost 9; bases outside the gene matches: 10. CDR1 is SNHLY, CDR2 FYNNEI, per germline. The CDR3 totals 15 residues.